This T cell receptor (beta chain) was identified during a study of blood T cell repertoires in COVID-19. Across the whole study: Both acute and convalescent COVID-19 samples were obtained from the United States, Italy and Spain.

Seattle patients were enrolled while actively infected and followed longitudinally. Per the original data handling: Reference gene primer amplification gave estimated nucleated cell counts. Libraries were prepared by immunoSEQ multiplex PCR; TCRdb keeps only in-frame clonotypes and omits some of them. V and J calls and clone size follow that table, whereas D and trimming were derived from the DNA. The sample consists of over 250,000 clones, about 88% of them appearing once. Source material: peripheral blood. This receptor was identified in a human donor with COVID-19, enrolled during active disease. The donor label of this sample is uncertain.

The CDR3: CASSLRENPLSGANVLTF. Written as DNA, the CDR3 is TGTGCCAGTAGTCTCAGGGAAAATCCCCTCTCTGGGGCCAACGTCCTGACTTTC. The chain combines TRBV19 with TRBJ2-6; a weak D match, TRBD1 (5 bases). This CDR3 has 18 residues. The V gene lost 5 bases and the J gene lost 0 bases, with 17 bases spanning the gap. Germline values: CDR1 LNHDA, CDR2 SQIVND (reference sequence).